The 30 T cell receptor beta chains below all came from one sample that was sequenced in a study of blood T cell repertoires in COVID-19. Sequencing used immunoSEQ multiplex PCR; TCRdb keeps in-frame clones, though not all of them. The data contain some 320,000 clones, around 84% of them singletons. What was sequenced was PBMCs or T cells enriched from blood (not recorded which). Receptors originate from a woman aged 25-40 years who had been exposed to COVID-19.

The table lists this clone with a few counts. This chain connects TRBV5-1 to TRBJ2-2; TRBD1 matches at 10 bases. The germline CDR1 and CDR2 sequences are SGHRS and YFSETQ. This CDR3 has 16 amino acids. The V segment lost 4 bases and the J segment 7 bases; nucleotides outside the gene matches: 10. Written as DNA, the CDR3 is TGCGCCAGCAGCCCGGGACAGGGGTCCTTTATCGGGGAGCTGTTTTTT. It specifies CASSPGQGSFIGELFF.

The V call is TRBV27, the J call TRBJ1-5; TRBD1 is a possible D gene (5 bases). CDR1 is MNHEY and CDR2 is SMNVEV in the germline V gene (reference sequence). V lost 8 bases and J lost 0, with 11 bases in between. This CDR3 region has 14 residues. The CDR3 loop is CASRARASNQPQHF. The CDR3 DNA sequence: TGTGCCAGCCGTGCCAGGGCTAGCAATCAGCCCCAGCATTTT.

The chain has TRBV30 and TRBJ1-2, with 11 positions matching TRBD1. Looked up from germline, CDR1 is GTSNPN and CDR2 is SVGIG (reference sequence). CDR3 length: 14 amino acids. Trimming removed 8 bases from V and 4 bases from J; junction bases left unmatched: 9. Here the CDR3 reads CASPGQGGFYGYTF. The CDR3 DNA follows: TGTGCCAGCCCGGGACAGGGGGGGTTCTATGGCTACACCTTC.

The chain employs TRBV30 and TRBJ2-2; D perhaps matches TRBD1 (6 bases). This CDR3 spans 14 amino acids. The V and J ends lost 0 bases and 7 bases respectively, with 12 bases between them. Per the germline V gene, CDR1 is GTSNPN and CDR2 is SVGIG (reference sequence). In DNA, the CDR3 is TGTGCCTGGAGTGTCGTCAGGGGTGGCGGGGAGCTGTTTTTT. This codes for CAWSVVRGGGELFF.

The sample holds a few counts of this clone. V is TRBV6-1 and J is TRBJ2-7; D is ambiguous. The CDR3 contains 15 residues. CDR1 and CDR2 from the germline V gene are MNHNS and SASEGT. The V end was cut by 2 bases, the J end by 0 bases, with 11 bases between. DNA of the CDR3: TGTGCCAGCAGTGAAATACTTAGTGGCTCCTACGAGCAGTACTTC. This encodes CASSEILSGSYEQYF.

This clone was counted a single time. Other DNA variants within this sample encode the same CDR3. The J gene is TRBJ1-2, the V gene TRBV28, with 8 positions matching TRBD1. From germline, CDR1 is MDHEN and CDR2 SYDVKM. With V trimmed by 2 bases and J by 2 bases, 1 base remained unmatched. The CDR3 extends over 14 amino acids. CDR3 bases: TGTGCCAGCAGTTTAACAGGGGGGAACTATGGCTACACCTTC. Residues: CASSLTGGNYGYTF.

The chain uses TRBV28 and TRBJ1-1, with D unresolved. In germline, CDR1 is MDHEN, CDR2 SYDVKM. The V and J ends lost 7 bases and 1 base respectively, with 16 bases between them. CDR3 length: 15 residues. CDR3 protein: CASTRRIITNTEAFF. For the CDR3, the DNA is TGTGCCAGCACTAGGCGGATTATCACGAACACTGAAGCTTTCTTT.

The chain carries TRBV28 and TRBJ2-7; D possibly corresponds to TRBD2 (6 bases). The germline V and J ends were trimmed by 7 bases and 6 bases, with 19 bases remaining between them. CDR1 is MDHEN, CDR2 SYDVKM, per germline. The CDR3 contains 14 residues. The CDR3 loop is CASTEGTPTAEQYF. Written as DNA, the CDR3 is TGTGCCAGCACGGAAGGGACTCCGACCGCCGAGCAGTACTTC.

The CDR3 here is CASRTAGGLSYEQYF. CDR3 in DNA: TGCGCCAGCAGAACGGCAGGGGGCCTCTCCTACGAGCAGTACTTC. This chain links TRBV10-2 with TRBJ2-7; TRBD1 agrees at 8 bases. Germline CDR1 and CDR2: WSHSY and SAAADI. J lost 0 bases, V lost 6 bases, and 7 bases had no gene match. The CDR3 has 15 amino acids.

The chain carries TRBV6-1 and TRBJ1-1, with D uncertain. This CDR3 spans 14 amino acids. Germline CDR1 is MNHNS and CDR2 is SASEGT. V was trimmed by 3 bases and J by 1 base, leaving 9 bases between them. The CDR3 sequence: CASSDGQPNTEAFF. The DNA for the CDR3 is TGTGCCAGCAGTGATGGGCAGCCGAACACTGAAGCTTTCTTT.

V and J are TRBV2 and TRBJ2-1; perhaps TRBD2 as D (6 bases). Germline CDR1 and CDR2: SNHLY and FYNNEI. Trimming pared 1 base from V and 5 bases from J, leaving 9 bases between. The CDR3 runs to 14 residues. CDR3 sequence: CASSEVASDNEQFF. The CDR3 nucleotides are TGTGCCAGCAGTGAAGTTGCTAGCGACAATGAGCAGTTCTTC.

The rearrangement joins TRBV24-1 to TRBJ2-5; tentative D call: TRBD2 (5 bases). CDR3 length: 15 amino acids. In germline, CDR1 is KGHDR, CDR2 SFDVKD. Trimming cost V 2 bases and J 5 bases, with 14 bases left between them. For the CDR3, the DNA is TGTGCCACCAGTGATTCCGACACAACTAGGGAGACCCAGTACTTC. This sequence encodes CATSDSDTTRETQYF.

The chain uses TRBV5-1 and TRBJ1-1, with D possibly TRBD1 on 6 matching bases. CDR1 is SGHRS, CDR2 YFSETQ, per germline. CDR3 length: 15 residues. V was trimmed by 4 bases and J by 1 base, leaving 14 bases between them. DNA for the CDR3: TGCGCCAGCAGCGATTACAGACAGGCGAACACTGAAGCTTTCTTT. Translation gives CASSDYRQANTEAFF.

This clone was picked up a small number of times. An end of the junction differs from the germline gene, which may be a read error. V usage is TRBV7-7 and J usage is TRBJ1-5; 9 nucleotides match TRBD1. This CDR3 is built from 19 residues. CDR1 and CDR2 (germline): SSHAT, FNYEAQ (reference sequence). The CDR3 is CASSLRGDREVYSNQPQHF. The CDR3 coding sequence is TGTGCTAGCAGCCTCCGGGGGGACAGGGAAGTTTATAGCAATCAGCCCCAGCATTTT.

The rearrangement links TRBV4-1 to TRBJ1-1; D might be TRBD1 (6 bases). Germline CDR1 MGHRA, CDR2 YSYEKL. There are 15 residues in the CDR3. Trimming shortened V by 2 bases and J by 2 bases, and 12 bases separated the two germline ends. This CDR3 reads CASSQRTALNTEAFF. The CDR3 DNA is TGCGCCAGCAGCCAAAGGACAGCGTTAAACACTGAAGCTTTCTTT.

The chain carries TRBV25-1 and TRBJ2-4, with 12 bases matching TRBD1. The CDR3 consists of 13 residues. Germline-derived CDR1 and CDR2 are MGHDK and SYGVNS. The ends lost 8 bases at V and 7 bases at J; junction bases unmatched: 3. CDR3 bases: TGTGCCAGCGGGACAGGGGGCGGGAACATTCAGTACTTC. Protein product: CASGTGGGNIQYF.

The gene calls are TRBV13 and TRBJ2-3; 12 positions match TRBD2. The ends lost 6 bases at V and 3 bases at J; junction bases unmatched: 7. Germline V gene data show CDR1 as PRHDT and CDR2 as FYEKMQ (reference sequence). The CDR3 loop spans 16 amino acids. The CDR3 DNA is TGTGCCAGCAGTTTTCTAGCGGGAGGGTGGACAGATACGCAGTATTTT. Translation: CASSFLAGGWTDTQYF.

The rearrangement links TRBV7-9 to TRBJ2-7; possible D gene TRBD1, 6 bases. Germline V gene sequence: CDR1 SEHNR, CDR2 FQNEAQ (reference sequence). V was pared by 2 bases and J by 4 bases, with 12 bases between. This CDR3 region has 14 residues. The CDR3 region is CASSLNSRGYEQYF. The CDR3 nucleotides are TGTGCCAGCAGCTTAAATAGCAGGGGTTACGAGCAGTACTTC.

This rearrangement joins TRBV9 to TRBJ2-2; no reliable D call. Germline-derived CDR1 and CDR2 are SGDLS and YYNGEE. This CDR3 is built from 14 residues. The V end lost 0 bases, the J end lost 2 bases, and 5 bases lay between the germline ends. This chain's CDR3 is CASSVGRNTGELFF. The DNA for the CDR3 is TGTGCCAGCAGCGTAGGGAGAAACACCGGGGAGCTGTTTTTT.

V usage is TRBV10-3 and J usage is TRBJ1-1; D ambiguous. Germline V CDR1 and CDR2: ENHRY, SYGVKD. V was pared by 8 bases and J by 3 bases, with 13 bases between. The length of the CDR3 is 13 residues. This chain's CDR3 is CAIRLITYTEAFF. CDR3 sequence (DNA): TGTGCCATCCGGTTAATAACGTACACTGAAGCTTTCTTT.

The CDR3 here is CASSRAEGRITDTQYF. In DNA, the CDR3 is TGTGCCAGCAGTAGAGCGGAGGGGCGTATCACAGATACGCAGTATTTT. The chain recombines TRBV9 with TRBJ2-3, with D possibly TRBD2 on 6 matching bases. The CDR3 is made up of 16 amino acids. CDR1 SGDLS and CDR2 YYNGEE come from the germline V gene. V was trimmed by 5 bases and J by 2 bases, leaving 18 bases between them.

In the case of this clone: At one end, the junction sequence differs from germline, possibly due to a read error. V and J are TRBV7-9 and TRBJ2-7, with a possible D match to TRBD2 (8 bases). This CDR3 region has 15 residues. Germline values: CDR1 SEHNR, CDR2 FQNEAQ (reference sequence). The CDR3 bases are TGTGCCAGCAGCGCGGGAGGACAGGATCCCTACAAGCAGTACTTC. Translating gives CASSAGGQDPYKQYF.

This clone was counted between two and nine times. Within the sample, other DNA sequences also encode this same CDR3. The chain couples TRBV3-1 (or the pseudogene TRBV3-2) to TRBJ2-5; D unclear. CDR3 length equals 14 residues. The ends were cut back, 1 base at V and 4 bases at J, with 10 bases in the middle. The V gene's germline CDR1 is LGHDT and CDR2 YNNKEL (reference sequence). The CDR3 is CASSQGYGGETQYF. CDR3 in DNA: TGTGCCAGCAGCCAAGGTTACGGTGGAGAGACCCAGTACTTC.

J is TRBJ2-1 and V is TRBV28, with D hard to call. V lost 4 bases to trimming and J lost 3 bases, with 7 bases between them. The CDR3 totals 13 residues. Per the germline V gene, CDR1 is MDHEN and CDR2 is SYDVKM. The CDR3 DNA reads TGTGCCAGCAGTTGGCCTCACTACAATGAGCAGTTCTTC. Amino acids: CASSWPHYNEQFF.

The V and J genes are TRBV7-3 and TRBJ1-3; no definite D call. The length of the CDR3 is 15 residues. In germline, CDR1 is SGHTA, CDR2 FQGTGA. Trimming removed 5 bases at V and 0 bases at J, with 11 bases between. The CDR3, as DNA: TGTGCCAGCAGCATTGACGGAGCCTCTGGAAACACCATATATTTT. This gives the protein CASSIDGASGNTIYF.

This clone was observed once. This rearrangement joins TRBV6-2 or TRBV6-3 to TRBJ2-7; D not certain. Germline V gene lookup returns CDR1 MNHEY and CDR2 SVGEGT. Trimming pared 2 bases from V and 6 bases from J, leaving 8 bases between. CDR3 length: 12 residues. The CDR3 nucleotides read TGTGCCAGCAGTTACCTTGAGTCCGAGCAGTACTTC. Protein sequence: CASSYLESEQYF.

V usage is TRBV4-1 and J usage is TRBJ1-4; D unclear. CDR1 and CDR2 from the germline V gene are MGHRA and YSYEKL. The V end lost 0 bases, the J end lost 14 bases, and 13 bases lay between the germline ends. The CDR3 has 13 residues. CDR3 sequence reads: CASSQERMGNLFF. DNA for the CDR3: TGCGCCAGCAGCCAAGAGAGGATGGGTAATCTGTTTTTT.

This clone showed up just once. J is TRBJ1-5 and V is TRBV21-1; TRBD1 reflects the table's D call only, with no check against the DNA. TRBV21-1 is assigned pseudogene status. This CDR3 comprises 13 residues. The CDR3 coding sequence is TGTGCCAGCACAGGACATGCGAATCAGCCCCAGCATTTT. This codes for CASTGHANQPQHF.

J is TRBJ1-2 and V is TRBV5-6; D remains ambiguous. V was pared by 0 bases and J by 4 bases, with 10 bases between. The CDR3 is made up of 14 amino acids. CDR1 and CDR2 (germline): SGHDT, YYEEEE. The CDR3 nucleotides read TGTGCCAGCAGCTTGGGCGGCAGAGTCTATGGCTACACCTTC. Encoded protein: CASSLGGRVYGYTF.

The V and J genes are TRBV5-1 and TRBJ2-7; tentative D call: TRBD1 (5 bases). Trimming pared 5 bases from V and 7 bases from J, leaving 19 bases between. Germline loops: CDR1 SGHRS, CDR2 YFSETQ. CDR3 length: 14 residues. CDR3 coding DNA: TGCGCCAGCAGTTATGGTTCAGGGTCGAGGGAGCAGTACTTC. Translation gives CASSYGSGSREQYF. The complete variable domain, with remaining parts taken from reference TRBV5-1 and TRBJ2-7, reads KAGVTQTPRYLIKTRGQQVTLSCSPISGHRSVSWYQQTPGQGLQFLFEYFSETQRNKGNFPGRFSGRQFSNSRSEMNVSTLELGDSALYLCASSYGSGSREQYFGPGTRLTVT.